The 19 T cell receptor beta chains presented below share a single source sample, sequenced in a study of T cell changes during pregnancy in multiple sclerosis. Here immunoSEQ multiplex PCR was the method, and the copy in TCRdb shows in-frame clones only, minus some. The sample contains 60,000 to 85,000 clones, more than 85% of which appear only once. Sequenced material: peripheral blood, taken in the first trimester of pregnancy. Receptors were obtained from a female donor with multiple sclerosis, enrolled in a pregnancy study.

This chain connects TRBV4-1 to TRBJ1-1; D unclear. V was trimmed by 6 bases and J by 2 bases, leaving 22 bases between them. The germline gives CDR1 MGHRA, CDR2 YSYEKL. The CDR3 is 17 residues long. The CDR3 bases are TGCGCCAGCAGTCCCGCACTGGGGAGGAATTTTAACACTGAAGCTTTCTTT. It codes for CASSPALGRNFNTEAFF.

The V and J genes are TRBV4-1 and TRBJ2-1, with a possible D match to TRBD1 (5 bases). The V gene lost 1 base and the J gene lost 0 bases, with 10 bases spanning the gap. From germline, CDR1 is MGHRA and CDR2 YSYEKL. The CDR3 runs to 16 residues. DNA of the CDR3: TGCGCCAGCAGCCAAGTGCGGACAAGCTCCTACAATGAGCAGTTCTTC. This codes for CASSQVRTSSYNEQFF.

The CDR3 protein is CASSFSGISSYEQYF. CDR3 nucleotide sequence: TGTGCCAGCAGCTTTAGCGGGATTAGCTCCTACGAGCAGTACTTC. This rearrangement joins TRBV7-2 to TRBJ2-7; TRBD2 matches 8 bases. The J segment lost 0 bases and the V segment lost 3 bases, leaving 4 bases of the junction unmatched. This CDR3 contains 15 residues. CDR1 is SGHTA and CDR2 is FQGNSA in the germline V gene.

The rearrangement joins TRBV30 to TRBJ2-1; weak D call: TRBD2 (5 bases). The germline V gene has CDR1 GTSNPN and CDR2 SVGIG (reference sequence). The V and J ends lost 2 bases and 9 bases respectively, with 8 bases between them. This CDR3 spans 11 amino acids. The CDR3 is CAWSNGIEQFF. In nucleotides, the CDR3 is TGTGCCTGGAGTAACGGGATTGAGCAGTTCTTC.

The chain links TRBV29-1 to TRBJ2-7; tentatively, D is TRBD1 (6 bases). V lost 7 bases, J lost 2 bases, and 18 bases lay in between. The CDR3 runs 14 residues. Germline V lookup: CDR1 SQVTM, CDR2 ANQGSEA. In nucleotides, the CDR3 is TGCAGCGCCTTGTCGGGACAAGCAACCTACGAGCAGTACTTC. It encodes CSALSGQATYEQYF.

This chain connects TRBV2 to TRBJ2-7; 14 bases map to TRBD2. J was trimmed by 7 bases and V by 7 bases; bases with no gene match: 3. Germline V lookup: CDR1 SNHLY, CDR2 FYNNEI. The CDR3 runs 13 residues. In nucleotides, the CDR3 is TGTGCCAGCAAGGGGACTAGCGGGGGAGAGCAGTACTTC. As protein: CASKGTSGGEQYF.

This chain connects TRBV7-8 to TRBJ2-7; 9 nucleotides line up with TRBD1. CDR1 is SGHVS and CDR2 is FQNEAQ in the germline V gene. V was clipped by 1 base and J by 7 bases; unmatched bases: 5. The CDR3 length is 14 residues. The CDR3 reads CASSLGTGGGEQYF. DNA of the CDR3: TGTGCCAGCAGCTTAGGCACAGGGGGCGGGGAGCAGTACTTC. The whole variable domain, remainder taken from reference TRBV7-8 and TRBJ2-7, is GAGVSQSPRYKVAKRGQDVALRCDPISGHVSLFWYQQALGQGPEFLTYFQNEAQLDKSGLPSDRFFAERPEGSVSTLKIQRTQQEDSAVYLCASSLGTGGGEQYFGPGTRLTVT.

V gene TRBV4-1 combines with J gene TRBJ1-5; D remains ambiguous. V was trimmed by 0 bases and J by 4 bases, leaving 4 bases between them. Germline V CDR1 and CDR2: MGHRA, YSYEKL. This CDR3 has 13 residues. The CDR3 DNA sequence: TGCGCCAGCAGCCAAGACCGGAATCAGCCCCAGCATTTT. This codes for CASSQDRNQPQHF.

The chain combines TRBV13 with TRBJ2-5; the match to TRBD2 covers 11 bases. With V trimmed by 0 bases and J by 6 bases, 3 bases remained unmatched. Germline-derived CDR1 and CDR2 are PRHDT and FYEKMQ (reference sequence). The CDR3 contains 15 residues. CDR3 region: CASSLGASGRKTQYF. CDR3 DNA: TGTGCCAGCAGCTTAGGGGCTAGCGGGAGGAAGACCCAGTACTTC.

The chain links TRBV25-1 to TRBJ1-1; 7 nucleotides match TRBD1. Germline CDR1 MGHDK, CDR2 SYGVNS. The CDR3 length is 13 residues. J was trimmed by 6 bases and V by 2 bases; bases with no gene match: 3. The CDR3 region has the DNA TGTGCCAGCAGTGAACAAGGGGGCCCTGAAGCTTTCTTT. Amino acid sequence: CASSEQGGPEAFF.

This clone was counted a single time. The rearrangement uses TRBV15 and TRBJ1-3, with unresolved D. Germline V CDR1 and CDR2: LNHNV, YYDKDF (reference sequence). The CDR3 has 13 amino acids. The V end lost 0 bases, the J end lost 3 bases, and 3 bases lay between the germline ends. The CDR3 nucleotides read TGTGCCACCAGCAGAGACCGTGGAAACACCATATATTTT. Translation gives CATSRDRGNTIYF.

This clone was seen once. The rearrangement links TRBV7-9 to TRBJ2-3; possible D gene TRBD2, 6 bases. The CDR3 sequence is 15 residues long. Trimming cost V 3 bases and J 2 bases, with 12 bases left between them. Germline V gives CDR1 SEHNR, CDR2 FQNEAQ (reference sequence). The CDR3 here is CASSFPSGHTDTQYF. DNA of the CDR3: TGTGCCAGCAGCTTTCCCAGCGGGCACACAGATACGCAGTATTTT.

The rearrangement joins TRBV30 to TRBJ1-3; weak D call: TRBD1 (6 bases). Germline CDR1 GTSNPN, CDR2 SVGIG (reference sequence). Trimming took 5 bases from V and 3 from J, leaving 17 bases between them. The CDR3 spans 15 residues. CDR3 nucleotides: TGTGCCTGGTCTCTTACAGGGCAAGGTGGAAACACCATATATTTT. Translating it yields CAWSLTGQGGNTIYF.

The chain joins TRBV9 to TRBJ1-4; 8 bases line up with TRBD1. Trimming at V came to 3 bases and at J to 8 bases, leaving 6 bases not matched to a gene. This CDR3 is 14 amino acids long. The germline gives CDR1 SGDLS, CDR2 YYNGEE. For the CDR3, the DNA is TGTGCCAGCAGCGCCCAGGGGGCGAAGGAAAAACTGTTTTTT. This encodes CASSAQGAKEKLFF.

With respect to this clone: Distinct nucleotide sequences in the sample also encode this CDR3. CDR3 bases: TGTGCCAGCAGTGGGGCTAACACCGGGGAGCTGTTTTTT. Its translation: CASSGANTGELFF. The chain uses TRBV6-1 and TRBJ2-2; D is ambiguous. Trimming cost V 4 bases and J 2 bases, with 5 bases left between them. Germline lookup yields CDR1 MNHNS and CDR2 SASEGT. The CDR3 is 13 residues long.

The rearrangement uses TRBV7-2 and TRBJ1-5; D is unclear. The ends were cut back, 1 base at V and 7 bases at J, with 8 bases in the middle. Germline V gene lookup returns CDR1 SGHTA and CDR2 FQGNSA. This CDR3 spans 13 amino acids. The CDR3 protein is CASSLDGRQPQHF. The CDR3, as DNA: TGTGCCAGCAGCTTAGATGGGAGGCAGCCCCAGCATTTT.

V and J are TRBV7-3 and TRBJ2-3; 11 bases match TRBD2. Germline loops: CDR1 SGHTA, CDR2 FQGTGA. This CDR3 comprises 16 residues. J was trimmed by 3 bases and V by 7 bases; bases with no gene match: 9. CDR3: CASTNGIAGGTDTQYF. The CDR3 DNA sequence: TGTGCCAGCACCAACGGAATAGCGGGGGGGACAGATACGCAGTATTTT.

The V and J genes are TRBV7-8 and TRBJ2-1; D call uncertain. V was shortened by 5 bases and J by 2 bases, with 19 bases between the two germline ends. CDR3 size: 17 residues. Germline CDR1 and CDR2: SGHVS and FQNEAQ. As DNA, the CDR3 is TGTGCCAGCAGCCCTTCGAGGCAACACCGAACCTACAATGAGCAGTTCTTC. It encodes CASSPSRQHRTYNEQFF.

The chain couples TRBV9 to TRBJ2-3, with 9 bases aligning to TRBD2. V lost 4 bases to trimming and J lost 3 bases; unmatched junction nucleotides: 15. The CDR3 covers 18 residues. The germline V gene has CDR1 SGDLS and CDR2 YYNGEE. The CDR3 DNA is TGTGCCAGCAGCATCCCTAAGGGAAGCGGGGGGAGGACAGATACGCAGTATTTT. Translating it yields CASSIPKGSGGRTDTQYF.